These 6 T cell receptor beta chains were all obtained from the same sample, sequenced in a study of shared clonotypes between healthy human individuals. Selected positively for CCR7 and CD45RO-negative, naive CD8 cells excluded terminally differentiated effector memory CD45RA+ cells. Clones were sequenced by immunoSEQ multiplex PCR, and TCRdb holds only the in-frame ones, with some missing. The repertoire has about 590,000 clones, around 95% of them found once; the top ten carry roughly 0.1%. Sequenced: naive CD8+ T cells sorted from blood. The receptors stem from a young woman in good health.

The chain carries TRBV6-6 and TRBJ2-2; D tentatively reads TRBD1 or TRBD2 (5 bases each). Germline V gene lookup returns CDR1 MNHNY and CDR2 SVGAGI (reference sequence). V was cut by 10 bases and J by 6 bases, with 9 bases left in between. The CDR3 is 11 residues long. The CDR3 region is CATLGAGELFF. CDR3 nucleotide sequence: TGTGCCACCTTGGGGGCCGGGGAGCTGTTTTTT.

This clone was found once. The chain combines TRBV4-1 with TRBJ1-6; D is perhaps TRBD1 (6 bases). Trimming left V 3 bases short and J 3 bases short, with 9 bases between. CDR1 MGHRA and CDR2 YSYEKL come from the germline V gene. The CDR3 is 15 amino acids. CDR3 amino acids: CASSHRGDYNSPLHF. The CDR3 DNA reads as TGCGCCAGCAGCCACAGGGGCGACTATAATTCACCCCTCCACTTT.

This clone was seen just once. This rearrangement joins TRBV27 to TRBJ2-5; tentatively, D is TRBD1 (6 bases). The DNA end is more similar to TRBJ2-7, so the J call may be wrong. The CDR3 is 13 amino acids. The germline gives CDR1 MNHEY, CDR2 SMNVEV (reference sequence). The CDR3 protein is CASSLGARYEQYF. For the CDR3, the DNA is TGTGCCAGCAGTTTGGGGGCGCGCTACGAGCAGTACTTC.

The chain links TRBV6-5 to TRBJ2-3; the D gene is possibly TRBD2 (6 bases). The CDR3 length is 15 residues. Per the germline V gene, CDR1 is MNHEY and CDR2 is SVGAGI. Deletions cut 6 bases from V and 0 bases from J, with 13 bases between. The DNA for the CDR3 is TGTGCCAGCAGCACTAGCCCAATGAGCACAGATACGCAGTATTTT. Translation gives CASSTSPMSTDTQYF.

This clone has more than one count but fewer than ten. The V and J genes are TRBV29-1 and TRBJ1-1; D is undetermined. Per the germline V gene, CDR1 is SQVTM and CDR2 is ANQGSEA. Trimming took 4 bases from V and 1 from J, leaving 7 bases between them. The CDR3 covers 12 residues. Written as DNA, the CDR3 is TGCAGCGTTGCTCCGGGGAACACTGAAGCTTTCTTT. Amino acids: CSVAPGNTEAFF.

The chain links TRBV6-5 to TRBJ2-7; the match to TRBD2 covers 8 bases. Germline CDR1 is MNHEY and CDR2 is SVGAGI. The CDR3 length is 16 residues. The V segment lost 0 bases and the J segment 4 bases; nucleotides outside the gene matches: 8. CDR3 residues: CASSYSTGTREYEQYF. The CDR3 DNA reads TGTGCCAGCAGTTACTCAACCGGGACTAGGGAATACGAGCAGTACTTC.